This is a list of T cell receptor beta chains from one sample in a study of regulatory T cells in long-lasting Graves disease. TCRdb itself ran the multiplex PCR reads through MiXCR, one entry per CDR3 protein. Of 500,000 to 800,000 distinct CDR3 sequences listed, roughly 30% are singletons. The specimen was peripheral blood mononuclear cells (PBMCs), collected when the disease was refractory, from a patient treated with antithyroid drugs. Receptor source: a female donor with Graves disease. Both conserved end residues are part of each CDR3. D genes are given only for firm matches. Clone size is stated in some rows and not others, as once, few, many or a class when expanded.

D gene,J gene,V gene,clone size,CDR3 DNA,CDR3 protein
TRBD2,TRBJ2-4,TRBV5-1,-,TGCGCCAGCAGCTTGCAGGGAGGGCTAGCCAAAAACATTCAGTACTTC,CASSLQGGLAKNIQYF
TRBD1,TRBJ1-3,TRBV6-5,-,TGTGCCAGCAGTTACTGGGGACAGTTAGCTGGAAACACCATATATTTT,CASSYWGQLAGNTIYF
-,TRBJ1-5,TRBV19,-,TGTGCCAGTCGTACCTCGGGTGGCGGCGGCAATCAGCCCCAGCATTTT,CASRTSGGGGNQPQHF
-,TRBJ2-7,TRBV27,many,TGTGCCAGCAGTTTAACACTAGCCTACGAGCAGTACTTC,CASSLTLAYEQYF
-,TRBJ2-3,TRBV29-1,once,TGCAGCGTTCTAGCAGAGAGCACAGATACGCAGTATTTT,CSVLAESTDTQYF
TRBD2,TRBJ2-7,TRBV29-1,few,TGCAGCGTGAGCTGGACTAGCGGGACCTACGAGCAGTACTTC,CSVSWTSGTYEQYF
-,TRBJ1-6,TRBV4-1,few,TGCGCCAGCAGCCAAGATGGAGTCGGGGAATTCTCCTATAATTCACCCCTCCACTTT,CASSQDGVGEFSYNSPLHF
-,TRBJ2-7,TRBV2,many,TGTGCCAGCAGTGACGCCGTGACGGCGAGCTACGAGCAGTACTTC,CASSDAVTASYEQYF
-,TRBJ1-4,TRBV20-1,-,TGCAGTGCTAGGGAGGGGGGTAGGACTGAAAAACTGTTTTTT,CSAREGGRTEKLFF
-,TRBJ1-2,TRBV27,-,TGTGCCAGCAGTACCCTGGGGGGGAGGGGCTACACCTTC,CASSTLGGRGYTF
-,TRBJ1-2,TRBV5-4,-,TGTGCCAGCAGCTTGGTAGTGGGGGATGGCTACACCTTC,CASSLVVGDGYTF
-,TRBJ1-4,TRBV6-1,-,TGTGCCAGCAGAATCCAAGGAGGGGAACTGTTTTTT,CASRIQGGELFF
TRBD2,TRBJ2-2,TRBV13,-,TGTGCCAGCAGCTCTCGACTAGCGGGATTGAACACCGGGGAGCTGTTTTTT,CASSSRLAGLNTGELFF
-,TRBJ1-5,TRBV7-2,-,TGTGCCAGCAGCTGGGGAGGTTTCAGTAGCAATCAGCCCCAGCATTTT,CASSWGGFSSNQPQHF
TRBD2,TRBJ2-7,TRBV6-1,few,TGTGCCAGCAGGCCCGGCGGGAGGAACTACGAGCAGTACTTC,CASRPGGRNYEQYF
-,TRBJ2-2,TRBV28,few,TGTGCCAGCAGTACCATCACAATAGCCGGGGAGCTGTTTTTT,CASSTITIAGELFF
-,TRBJ1-1,TRBV6-2/TRBV6-3,few,TGTGCCAGCAGTGCACATTTCGGGGGGCGGCTGATCCCTGAAGCTTTCTTT,CASSAHFGGRLIPEAFF
-,TRBJ2-7,TRBV6-2/TRBV6-3,-,TGTGCCAGCAGTGAAGCGGGTTTCTACGAGCAGTACTTC,CASSEAGFYEQYF
-,TRBJ1-2,TRBV6-1,-,TGTGCCACCGAGCACAAAGTCGCCTATGGCTACACCTTC,CATEHKVAYGYTF
TRBD1,TRBJ2-6,TRBV5-4,-,TGTGCCAGCAGCGCGGGACAGGGAGGCTCTGGGGCCAACGTCCTGACTTTC,CASSAGQGGSGANVLTF
TRBD2,TRBJ2-3,TRBV7-6,-,TGTGCCAGCAGCTCCCACTTCCCCCTGACTAGCGGGAGCCGTACAGATACGCAGTATTTT,CASSSHFPLTSGSRTDTQYF
-,TRBJ1-1,TRBV10-3,-,TGTGCCATCAGTGAGGCCGGACAAATGAACACTGAAGCTTTCTTT,CAISEAGQMNTEAFF
-,TRBJ2-5,TRBV12-5,few,TGTGCTAGTGGTCCCCCCCAGACAGAAAGTCAAGAGACCCAGTACTTC,CASGPPQTESQETQYF
-,TRBJ1-2,TRBV12-3/TRBV12-4,many,TGTGCCAGCAGTTTAGGAGCGGGACTAAACAACTATGGCTACACCTTC,CASSLGAGLNNYGYTF
-,TRBJ1-1,TRBV5-1,few,TGCGCCAGCAGGGCCAGGCAGGACACTGAAGCTTTCTTT,CASRARQDTEAFF
TRBD1,TRBJ1-6,TRBV27,-,TGTGCCAGCAGTTCTACAAGACAGGGGGGATCACCCCTCCACTTT,CASSSTRQGGSPLHF
-,TRBJ2-7,TRBV6-2/TRBV6-3,many,TGTGCCAGCAGCCGTGTTGGATACGAGCAGTACTTC,CASSRVGYEQYF
TRBD1,TRBJ2-7,TRBV20-1,few,TGCAGTGCTAGAGATTGGGGGGGACAGGGAGTTTCCTACGAGCAGTACTTC,CSARDWGGQGVSYEQYF
TRBD2,TRBJ2-5,TRBV12-3/TRBV12-4,many,TGTGCCAGCAGTATGGGACTAGCGGGGGAACAAGAGACCCAGTACTTC,CASSMGLAGEQETQYF
-,TRBJ1-1,TRBV29-1,-,TGCAGCGCTGGTGAAAAGGGACCGTGGAACACTGAAGCTTTCTTT,CSAGEKGPWNTEAFF
-,TRBJ1-2,TRBV27,-,TGTGCCAGCAGTTTAGAGGGCAGGGTTTCCTATGGCTACACCTTC,CASSLEGRVSYGYTF
TRBD2,TRBJ2-7,TRBV11-1,-,TGTGCCAGCAGCTTAGGATCATTAGCGGGAACCTACGAGCAGTACTTC,CASSLGSLAGTYEQYF
-,TRBJ2-2,TRBV5-1,-,TGCGCCAGCAGCTTAGACGAGCGGGCGAACACCGGGGAGCTGTTTTTT,CASSLDERANTGELFF
-,TRBJ1-2,TRBV12-3/TRBV12-4,many,TGTGCCAGCAGCTTCACGGCATCTAACTATGGCTACACCTTC,CASSFTASNYGYTF
TRBD2,TRBJ2-7,TRBV6-5,few,TGTGCCAGCAGTTACGCTACGGGAGGTGGGTACGAGCAGTACTTC,CASSYATGGGYEQYF
TRBD2,TRBJ2-5,TRBV20-1,few,TGCAGTGCTAGCCCCGGACTAGCGGGAGGGCAAGAGACCCAGTACTTC,CSASPGLAGGQETQYF
TRBD1,TRBJ1-5,TRBV27,once,TGTGCCAGCAGTTACCGGGGACAGGGGGCGCAGTCTTTT,CASSYRGQGAQSF
-,TRBJ2-1,TRBV11-2,-,TGTGCCAGCAGCTCCCAGACTAGATATTACAATGAGCAGTTCTTC,CASSSQTRYYNEQFF
-,TRBJ1-1,TRBV29-1,-,TGCAGCGTTGCCCTACTGCTGGGTAGGAACACTGAAGCTTTCTTT,CSVALLLGRNTEAFF
TRBD1,TRBJ1-1,TRBV27,few,TGTGCCAGCAGTCCCCGACAGGGGGTGGGCACTGAAGCTTTCTTT,CASSPRQGVGTEAFF
TRBD1,TRBJ1-2,TRBV12-3/TRBV12-4,many,TGTGCCAGCAGTTTAGCGACTCGGGACAGGGCCTTCTATGGCTACACCTTC,CASSLATRDRAFYGYTF
-,TRBJ2-3,TRBV20-1,few,TGCAGTGCTCGGACGACGGATACGCAGTATTTT,CSARTTDTQYF
-,TRBJ1-1,TRBV29-1,few,TGCAGCGTTTTGACTACCGTACATACTGAAGCTTTCTTT,CSVLTTVHTEAFF
TRBD1,TRBJ1-2,TRBV29-1,-,TGCAGCGCCGGGGGTGGGACAGAAACCAACTATGGCTACACCTTC,CSAGGGTETNYGYTF
TRBD1,TRBJ2-7,TRBV11-2,few,TGTGCCAGCGCCATAGGTCCGGGACAGGGCCAGAACGAGCAGTACTTC,CASAIGPGQGQNEQYF
TRBD1,TRBJ2-7,TRBV7-3,-,TGTGCCAGCAGCCAACCCGGGACAGGCCTCGAGCAGTACTTC,CASSQPGTGLEQYF
-,TRBJ1-2,TRBV28,-,TGTGCCAGCAGATCGAGTTCGGACCGTTCCTACTATGGCTACACCTTC,CASRSSSDRSYYGYTF
-,TRBJ2-7,TRBV11-2,-,TGTGCCAGCAGCTTAGTACGCAACTACGAGCAGTACTTC,CASSLVRNYEQYF
TRBD1,TRBJ1-1,TRBV5-1,many,TGCGCCAGCAGCCAGACAGGGAGGACTGAAGCTTTCTTT,CASSQTGRTEAFF
TRBD1,TRBJ1-1,TRBV20-1,few,TGCAGTGCTCTCCAGGGGGGGACTGAAGCTTTCTTT,CSALQGGTEAFF
TRBD2,TRBJ2-6,TRBV12-3/TRBV12-4,few,TGTGCCAGCAGTTCAAAACTAGCGGGAGGGAACTCTGGGGCCAACGTCCTGACTTTC,CASSSKLAGGNSGANVLTF
TRBD1,TRBJ2-5,TRBV7-7,many,TGTGCCAGCAGCCCGGACAGGGTGGCGACCCAGTACTTC,CASSPDRVATQYF
-,TRBJ2-3,TRBV28,-,TGTGCCAGCAGGCGACAGAGATCTAGCACAGATACGCAGTATTTT,CASRRQRSSTDTQYF